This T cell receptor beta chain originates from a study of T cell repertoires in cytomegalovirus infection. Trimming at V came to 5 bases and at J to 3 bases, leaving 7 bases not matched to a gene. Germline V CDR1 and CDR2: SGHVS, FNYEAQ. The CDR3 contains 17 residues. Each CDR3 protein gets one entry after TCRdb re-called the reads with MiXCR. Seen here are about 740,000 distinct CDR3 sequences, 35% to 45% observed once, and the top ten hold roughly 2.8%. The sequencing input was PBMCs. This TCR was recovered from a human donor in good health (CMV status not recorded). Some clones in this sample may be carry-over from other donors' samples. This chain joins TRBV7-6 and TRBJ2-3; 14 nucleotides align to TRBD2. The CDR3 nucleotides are TGTGCCAGCAGCCCTAGACTAGCGGGAGGGCCGACAGATACGCAGTATTTT. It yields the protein CASSPRLAGGPTDTQYF.